This T cell receptor (beta chain) emerged from a study of shared clonotypes between healthy human individuals. As for the study in general: There were three CD4 naive, three CD4 memory, two CD8 naive and one CD8 memory plates per donor.

Every one of the donors was a Caucasian adult that lived in Nashville, Tennessee. Worth noting for this clone: Antigen: not known.

Study-level results: Apart from blood, nothing was sampled; tissue repertoires likely differ.

V lost 3 bases, J lost 0 bases, and 7 bases stayed unmatched. The CDR3 runs 17 residues. Germline CDR1 is MGHRA and CDR2 is YSYEKL. For every subset, genomic DNA was evenly distributed across several immunoSEQ plates. Sequencing was performed with immunoSEQ multiplex PCR; in TCRdb, only in-frame clones are kept and a portion is missing. The sample lists fewer than 400,000 clones, around 67% seen once, with under 13% in the top ten. The chain is built from TRBV4-1 and TRBJ1-4; 7 nucleotides line up with TRBD1. This receptor was identified in a man younger than 40 in good health. Sample: memory CD4+ T cells sorted from blood. The sample's subset: CD45RA-negative fraction. In nucleotides, the CDR3 is TGCGCCAGCAGCCACCCAAGGGGACAGCCAACTAATGAAAAACTGTTTTTT. Translation: CASSHPRGQPTNEKLFF.